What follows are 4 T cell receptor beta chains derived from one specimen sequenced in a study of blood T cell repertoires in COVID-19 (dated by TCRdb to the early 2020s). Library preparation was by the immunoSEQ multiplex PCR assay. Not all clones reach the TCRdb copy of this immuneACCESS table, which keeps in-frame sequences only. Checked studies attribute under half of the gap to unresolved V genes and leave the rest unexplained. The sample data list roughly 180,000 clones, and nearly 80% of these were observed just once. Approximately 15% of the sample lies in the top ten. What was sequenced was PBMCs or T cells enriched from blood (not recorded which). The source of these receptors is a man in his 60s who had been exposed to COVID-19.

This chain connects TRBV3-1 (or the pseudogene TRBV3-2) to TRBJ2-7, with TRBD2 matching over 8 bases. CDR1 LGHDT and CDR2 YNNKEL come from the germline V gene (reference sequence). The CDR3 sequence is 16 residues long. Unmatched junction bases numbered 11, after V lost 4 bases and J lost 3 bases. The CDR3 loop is CASSRRLRSGSYEQYF. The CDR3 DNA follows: TGTGCCAGCAGCCGCCGACTGCGGAGCGGGAGCTACGAGCAGTACTTC.

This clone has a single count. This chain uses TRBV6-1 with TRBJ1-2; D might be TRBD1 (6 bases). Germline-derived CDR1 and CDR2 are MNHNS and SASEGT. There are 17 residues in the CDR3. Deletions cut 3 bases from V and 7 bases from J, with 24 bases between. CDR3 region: CASSDNYPRTVSSGYTF. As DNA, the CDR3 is TGTGCCAGCAGTGACAACTACCCAAGGACAGTCAGCTCTGGCTACACCTTC.

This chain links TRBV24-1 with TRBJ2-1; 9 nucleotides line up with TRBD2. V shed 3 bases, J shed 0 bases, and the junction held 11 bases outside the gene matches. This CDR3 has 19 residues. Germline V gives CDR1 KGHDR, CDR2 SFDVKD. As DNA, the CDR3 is TGTGCCACCAGTGATAGGCGGGAGGGCCAGGTCGGCTCCTACAATGAGCAGTTCTTC. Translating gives CATSDRREGQVGSYNEQFF.

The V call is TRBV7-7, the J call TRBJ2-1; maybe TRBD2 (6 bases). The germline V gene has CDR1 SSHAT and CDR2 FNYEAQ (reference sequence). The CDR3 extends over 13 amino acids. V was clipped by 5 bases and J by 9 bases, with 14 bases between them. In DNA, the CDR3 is TGTGCCAGCAGCGCTAGGGTGGGGGGTGAGCAGTTCTTC. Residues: CASSARVGGEQFF.